Listed below are T cell receptor beta chains from one sample, sequenced in a study of T cell repertoires in cytomegalovirus infection. A single record per CDR3 protein comes from TCRdb applying MiXCR to the reads. This table holds fewer than 850,000 distinct CDR3 sequences, approximately 32% found once. Their target antigens are unknown. Sequenced material: cultured CD8+ T cells from PBMCs, taken from culture after CMV antigen stimulation. The receptors shown here come from a human donor in good health (CMV status not recorded). Some clones in this sample may be carry-over from other donors' samples. Each CDR3 is given with its conserved first and last residue. Fields, in order: J gene, D gene, V gene, CDR3 protein. The D gene is left open where the match is weak.

j_gene: TRBJ2-5; d_gene: TRBD2; v_gene: TRBV20-1; CDR3aa: CSARVPTSGGAKTQYF
j_gene: TRBJ2-7; d_gene: NA; v_gene: TRBV29-1; CDR3aa: CSATGTPSYEQYF
j_gene: TRBJ1-5; d_gene: NA; v_gene: TRBV13; CDR3aa: CASSLGGHYQPQHF
j_gene: TRBJ2-5; d_gene: NA; v_gene: TRBV29-1; CDR3aa: CSVEFSGGGGELETQYF
j_gene: TRBJ1-5; d_gene: NA; v_gene: TRBV28; CDR3aa: CASSADLSGNQPQHF
j_gene: TRBJ1-1; d_gene: NA; v_gene: TRBV28; CDR3aa: CASSLTEGNTEAFF
j_gene: TRBJ2-5; d_gene: TRBD2; v_gene: TRBV12-3/TRBV12-4; CDR3aa: CASSLQLAGLYQETQYF
j_gene: TRBJ1-2; d_gene: NA; v_gene: TRBV7-6; CDR3aa: CASSLLGVVLGGYTF
j_gene: TRBJ1-3; d_gene: NA; v_gene: TRBV10-3; CDR3aa: CAITGAGNTIYF
j_gene: TRBJ2-1; d_gene: TRBD2; v_gene: TRBV7-9; CDR3aa: CASSPRLDGTAVAGSYNEQFF
j_gene: TRBJ2-1; d_gene: NA; v_gene: TRBV12-3/TRBV12-4; CDR3aa: CASNAPAPSHHEQFF
j_gene: TRBJ2-1; d_gene: TRBD1; v_gene: TRBV24-1; CDR3aa: CATSVGQGESYNEQFF
j_gene: TRBJ2-2; d_gene: NA; v_gene: TRBV4-1; CDR3aa: CASSQLQGSTGELFF
j_gene: TRBJ2-2; d_gene: NA; v_gene: TRBV7-2; CDR3aa: CASSTLNTGELFF
j_gene: TRBJ2-7; d_gene: TRBD1; v_gene: TRBV7-8; CDR3aa: CASRRLGTDAYEQYF
j_gene: TRBJ2-2; d_gene: NA; v_gene: TRBV27; CDR3aa: CASSIQGRLNTGELFF
j_gene: TRBJ1-4; d_gene: NA; v_gene: TRBV7-9; CDR3aa: CASSLLQDEKLFF
j_gene: TRBJ2-2; d_gene: TRBD1; v_gene: TRBV12-3/TRBV12-4; CDR3aa: CASIPGQGTGELFF
j_gene: TRBJ2-2; d_gene: TRBD1; v_gene: TRBV10-2; CDR3aa: CASSYDRGPGGELFF
j_gene: TRBJ2-1; d_gene: TRBD1; v_gene: TRBV5-6; CDR3aa: CASSLGTGDNEQFF
j_gene: TRBJ2-2; d_gene: NA; v_gene: TRBV5-1; CDR3aa: CASSLAGQGGGELFF
j_gene: TRBJ1-2; d_gene: NA; v_gene: TRBV7-2; CDR3aa: CASSIRQRSYTF
j_gene: TRBJ1-2; d_gene: TRBD1; v_gene: TRBV7-9; CDR3aa: CASSTTDRGNYGYTF
j_gene: TRBJ1-1; d_gene: NA; v_gene: TRBV2; CDR3aa: CARQGNTEAFF
j_gene: TRBJ1-2; d_gene: NA; v_gene: TRBV6-6; CDR3aa: CASRLNYGYTF
j_gene: TRBJ1-3; d_gene: NA; v_gene: TRBV10-3; CDR3aa: CAIKVRRREGNTIYF
j_gene: TRBJ1-5; d_gene: NA; v_gene: TRBV4-3; CDR3aa: CASSQDRGEGFQQPQHF
j_gene: TRBJ1-2; d_gene: NA; v_gene: TRBV12-3/TRBV12-4; CDR3aa: CASSQGRANIGYTF
j_gene: TRBJ2-7; d_gene: NA; v_gene: TRBV12-3/TRBV12-4; CDR3aa: CASSVARSSYEQYF
j_gene: TRBJ2-7; d_gene: NA; v_gene: TRBV12-5; CDR3aa: CASGFVSSYEQYF
j_gene: TRBJ2-7; d_gene: NA; v_gene: TRBV6-1; CDR3aa: CASSEDGYEQYF
j_gene: TRBJ2-3; d_gene: TRBD2; v_gene: TRBV10-3; CDR3aa: CAIRAWTSEGTDTQYF
j_gene: TRBJ1-1; d_gene: NA; v_gene: TRBV10-3; CDR3aa: CAISADTGITEAFF
j_gene: TRBJ2-3; d_gene: TRBD2; v_gene: TRBV11-2; CDR3aa: CASSSWSRGGITDTQYF
j_gene: TRBJ1-2; d_gene: NA; v_gene: TRBV25-1; CDR3aa: CASSEVGTGYGYTF
j_gene: TRBJ1-5; d_gene: NA; v_gene: TRBV7-9; CDR3aa: CASSQDTAQHF
j_gene: TRBJ2-3; d_gene: NA; v_gene: TRBV27; CDR3aa: CASSSGGHTNTQYF
j_gene: TRBJ2-7; d_gene: NA; v_gene: TRBV5-8; CDR3aa: CASGNTGYYNEQYF
j_gene: TRBJ2-3; d_gene: NA; v_gene: TRBV6-5; CDR3aa: CASSLGESNTQYF
j_gene: TRBJ1-1; d_gene: NA; v_gene: TRBV7-6; CDR3aa: CASSLSSTGNTEAFF
j_gene: TRBJ1-1; d_gene: NA; v_gene: TRBV2; CDR3aa: CASSEGVSLSTEAFF
j_gene: TRBJ2-3; d_gene: NA; v_gene: TRBV7-9; CDR3aa: CASSSGTLTSTDTQYF
j_gene: TRBJ2-1; d_gene: TRBD2; v_gene: TRBV28; CDR3aa: CASSPQRGVTYNEQFF
j_gene: TRBJ2-4; d_gene: NA; v_gene: TRBV5-4; CDR3aa: CASSLVSSTNIQYF
j_gene: TRBJ2-3; d_gene: NA; v_gene: TRBV20-1; CDR3aa: CSARRYTDTQYF
j_gene: TRBJ1-5; d_gene: NA; v_gene: TRBV7-9; CDR3aa: CASSLDNRDSNQPQHF
j_gene: TRBJ2-3; d_gene: TRBD2; v_gene: TRBV7-2; CDR3aa: CASRSSPAGGPGDTQYF
j_gene: TRBJ2-1; d_gene: NA; v_gene: TRBV29-1; CDR3aa: CSVDWSYNEQFF
j_gene: TRBJ2-1; d_gene: NA; v_gene: TRBV6-2/TRBV6-3; CDR3aa: CASSLPRGRGLSYNEQFF
j_gene: TRBJ1-2; d_gene: NA; v_gene: TRBV4-1; CDR3aa: CASSPVKGDNYGYTF
j_gene: TRBJ2-5; d_gene: NA; v_gene: TRBV27; CDR3aa: CASSSQGREETQYF
j_gene: TRBJ2-1; d_gene: TRBD2; v_gene: TRBV6-5; CDR3aa: CASSYSDLAGGGEQFF
j_gene: TRBJ1-2; d_gene: NA; v_gene: TRBV24-1; CDR3aa: CATSDLGGRDGYTF
j_gene: TRBJ2-5; d_gene: TRBD1; v_gene: TRBV7-6; CDR3aa: CASSSDRRQETQYF
j_gene: TRBJ2-7; d_gene: NA; v_gene: TRBV6-1; CDR3aa: CASSEGGGLVSYEQYF
j_gene: TRBJ1-5; d_gene: TRBD1; v_gene: TRBV7-9; CDR3aa: CASSPRTGNQPQHF
j_gene: TRBJ1-3; d_gene: NA; v_gene: TRBV7-2; CDR3aa: CASSLEGFAGNTIYF
j_gene: TRBJ2-3; d_gene: NA; v_gene: TRBV27; CDR3aa: CASNPGNADTQYF
j_gene: TRBJ2-1; d_gene: NA; v_gene: TRBV20-1; CDR3aa: CSAIQDNEQFF
j_gene: TRBJ2-7; d_gene: NA; v_gene: TRBV6-1; CDR3aa: CASNPWTEAYEQYF